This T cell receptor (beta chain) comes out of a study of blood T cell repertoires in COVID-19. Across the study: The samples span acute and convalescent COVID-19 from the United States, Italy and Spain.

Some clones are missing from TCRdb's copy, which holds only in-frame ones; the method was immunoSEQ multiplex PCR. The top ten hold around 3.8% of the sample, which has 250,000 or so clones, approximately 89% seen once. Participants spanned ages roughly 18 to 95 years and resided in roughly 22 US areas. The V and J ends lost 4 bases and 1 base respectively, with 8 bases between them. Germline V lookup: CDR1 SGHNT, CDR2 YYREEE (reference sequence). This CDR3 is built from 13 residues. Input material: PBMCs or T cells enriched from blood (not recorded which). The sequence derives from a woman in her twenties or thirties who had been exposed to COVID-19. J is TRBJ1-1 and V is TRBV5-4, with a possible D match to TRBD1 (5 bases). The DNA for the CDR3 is TGTGCCAGCAGCGACGGGGGGAACACTGAAGCTTTCTTT. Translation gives CASSDGGNTEAFF.